These 24 T cell receptor beta chains were all obtained from the same sample, sequenced in a study of T cells in Graves' hyperthyroidism and ophthalmopathy (dated by TCRdb to about 2019). Library preparation used multiplex PCR. Sequencing was carried out with an Illumina HiSeq 2000. Amplification of TCR beta CDR3 regions was carried out from RNA transcripts. The TCR CDR3 was subjected to a first round of RT-PCR using the HTBI primer set and the Qiagen OneStep RT-PCR kit. Through fastp at Q25 and MiXCR, TCRdb rebuilt clones from the public reads, retaining in-frame beta chains. When rows share a CDR3 protein, they turn into one entry using the most common DNA and genes. Present in this sample are around 600,000 distinct CDR3 sequences, about a sixth of which were seen just once. About 7% of the sample is in the top ten clones. The sample consisted of blood. Receptors originate from a woman in her twenties or thirties with Graves' hyperthyroidism.

This clonotype appeared many times. The chain has TRBV18 and TRBJ2-7; D gene unclear. There are 15 residues in the CDR3. Germline V gene lookup returns CDR1 KGHSH and CDR2 LQKENI. V dropped 0 bases and J dropped 3 bases, with 12 bases sitting between them. The CDR3 bases are TGTGCCAGCTCACCACCGTTTGTTGGTGACTACGAGCAGTACTTC. Translated, it gives CASSPPFVGDYEQYF.

Details on this clonotype: Germline and junction disagree at one end, which may indicate a read error. The genes are TRBV28 and TRBJ2-7; TRBD1 matches at 9 bases. Per the germline V gene, CDR1 is MDHEN and CDR2 is SYDVKM. CDR3 length: 14 residues. This CDR3 reads CASSVRDRVYEQCF. Here the CDR3 DNA reads TGTGCCAGCAGTGTCCGGGACAGGGTCTACGAGCAGTGCTTC.

In the case of this clonotype: It may be a read error: a sequence one base away is much more abundant. The genes are TRBV29-1 and TRBJ1-1; D not certain. Germline values: CDR1 SQVTM, CDR2 ANQGSEA. The length of the CDR3 is 12 residues. This CDR3 is CSVTTGDTETFF. The CDR3 DNA reads as TGCAGCGTTACGACGGGAGACACTGAAACTTTCTTT.

Note on this clonotype: A much larger clone differs from this one at a single base, so this may be a read error. The chain has TRBV20-1 and TRBJ2-7; 13 bases are a match to TRBD2. Germline V gene sequence: CDR1 DFQATT, CDR2 SNEGSKA (reference sequence). V was pared by 3 bases and J by 6 bases, with 2 bases of the junction left unmatched. The CDR3 runs 13 residues. The CDR3, as DNA: TGCAGTGCTAGGGGACTAGCGGGATTCGAGCAGTACTTC. Encoded protein: CSARGLAGFEQYF.

A note on this clonotype: This could be a read error, since a much larger clone is one nucleotide away. The rearrangement uses TRBV11-3 and TRBJ2-1; D is ambiguous. From germline, CDR1 is SGHNT and CDR2 YENEEA. The CDR3 covers 13 residues. Deletions cut 5 bases from V and 8 bases from J, with 13 bases between. CDR3 in DNA: TGTGCCAGCAGCGCTCGACTTCAGCATGAGCAGTTCTTC. It translates to CASSARLQHEQFF.

This clonotype was seen at least ten times. DNA for the CDR3: TGTGCCAGCAGTGAATGGCCCCGCGCCTACAATGAGCAGTTCTTC. Translation: CASSEWPRAYNEQFF. V is TRBV2 and J is TRBJ2-1; no definite D call. V was clipped by 2 bases and J by 2 bases, with 10 bases between them. Germline V gene sequence: CDR1 SNHLY, CDR2 FYNNEI. The CDR3 spans 15 residues.

The table lists this clonotype with many counts. The chain has TRBV27 and TRBJ1-2, with D tentatively TRBD1 (6 bases). The length of the CDR3 is 17 residues. Per the germline V gene, CDR1 is MNHEY and CDR2 is SMNVEV (reference sequence). V gave up 5 bases and J gave up 5 bases, with 24 bases separating them. Here the CDR3 DNA reads TGTGCCAGCAGTCCATCGGTTGACAGGCCGCCCTCTTATGGCTACACCTTC. It translates to CASSPSVDRPPSYGYTF.

This clonotype was detected ten times or more. The CDR3 region has the DNA TGTGCCAGCAGCTTAGTGTACACGGGCACTGAAGCTTTCTTT. Its translation: CASSLVYTGTEAFF. The gene calls are TRBV11-2 and TRBJ1-1; no reliable D call. The length of the CDR3 is 14 residues. Germline assignment: CDR1 SGHAT and CDR2 FQNNGV. V dropped 1 base and J dropped 4 bases, with 10 bases sitting between them.

Many counts were recorded for this clonotype. CDR3: CASSPDRGSHGYTF. The CDR3 DNA is TGTGCCAGCTCACCGGACAGGGGATCGCATGGCTACACCTTC. The chain combines TRBV18 with TRBJ1-2; 9 bases fit TRBD1. From germline, CDR1 is KGHSH and CDR2 LQKENI. This CDR3 has 14 amino acids. The J segment lost 6 bases and the V segment lost 3 bases, leaving 5 bases of the junction unmatched.

This chain joins TRBV4-1 and TRBJ1-1; tentatively, D is TRBD1 (5 bases). This CDR3 spans 15 amino acids. V lost 4 bases and J 4 bases, leaving 16 bases between the germline ends. The germline V gene has CDR1 MGHRA and CDR2 YSYEKL. The CDR3 is CASSPRQTLSTEAFF. The CDR3 nucleotides are TGCGCCAGCAGCCCCCGACAGACCTTGAGCACTGAAGCTTTCTTT.

This clonotype was picked up many times. The V and J genes are TRBV12-3 or TRBV12-4 and TRBJ2-7; unclear D gene. The CDR3 covers 15 residues. V was trimmed by 1 base and J by 3 bases, leaving 13 bases between them. For the CDR3, the DNA is TGTGCCAGCAGTTTAGTTGGCAGCTTGAACTACGAGCAGTACTTC. Translating gives CASSLVGSLNYEQYF.

This clonotype was seen ten or more times. The chain links TRBV11-2 to TRBJ2-3, with 11 positions matching TRBD2. The V gene's germline CDR1 is SGHAT and CDR2 FQNNGV. The CDR3 contains 15 residues. V lost 6 bases, J lost 0 bases, and 2 bases stayed unmatched. The CDR3 DNA follows: TGTGCCAGCAGACGACTAGCGGGGAGCACAGATACGCAGTATTTT. It translates to CASRRLAGSTDTQYF.

V is TRBV7-6 and J is TRBJ2-1; D could derive from TRBD1 or TRBD2 (6 bases each). With 5 bases removed from V and 0 bases from J, the gap between germline ends came to 23 bases. Germline V gene data show CDR1 as SGHVS and CDR2 as FNYEAQ. There are 19 residues in the CDR3. The CDR3 DNA reads TGTGCCAGCAGCATTACAGGGTTCCCTAGCGAAAGCTCCTACAATGAGCAGTTCTTC. Amino acids: CASSITGFPSESSYNEQFF.

The rearrangement links TRBV18 to TRBJ2-6; no firm D call. The CDR3 extends over 16 amino acids. Germline CDR1 KGHSH, CDR2 LQKENI. Trimming shortened V by 3 bases and J by 0 bases, and 9 bases separated the two germline ends. As DNA, the CDR3 is TGTGCCAGCTCACCTGTGGCAGGCTCTGGGGCCAACGTCCTGACTTTC. Translated, it gives CASSPVAGSGANVLTF.

The V and J genes are TRBV29-1 and TRBJ2-3; 13 bases align to TRBD2. This CDR3 has 16 residues. V shed 5 bases and J 3 bases; nucleotides not matched to a gene: 8. Germline CDR1 and CDR2: SQVTM and ANQGSEA. The CDR3 region has the DNA TGCAGCGTTAGGACTAGCGGGAGATTGGGGACAGATACGCAGTATTTT. This encodes CSVRTSGRLGTDTQYF.

In its sample, this clonotype was seen many times. The CDR3 coding sequence is TGCAGCGGGGCAGGGTCTAATGAGCAGTTCTTC. Translating it yields CSGAGSNEQFF. The gene calls are TRBV29-1 and TRBJ2-1; the D gene is possibly TRBD1 (5 bases). Germline V CDR1 and CDR2: SQVTM, ANQGSEA. The V end was cut by 7 bases, the J end by 7 bases, with 11 bases between. The CDR3 loop spans 11 amino acids.

V and J are TRBV19 and TRBJ1-2; TRBD1 matches at 12 bases. V trimming: 4 bases; J trimming: 3 bases; junction bases outside the gene matches: 12. This CDR3 comprises 18 residues. CDR1 LNHDA and CDR2 SQIVND come from the germline V gene (reference sequence). CDR3 bases: TGTGCCAGTAGTAAACTTCGGGGACAGGGGGCAATCGACTATGGCTACACCTTC. This translates into CASSKLRGQGAIDYGYTF.

For the CDR3, the DNA is TGCGCCAGCAGTGTCGGGGGGGGCAATGAGCAGTTCTTC. Protein: CASSVGGGNEQFF. V is TRBV10-2 and J is TRBJ2-1, with 8 bases identical to TRBD2. V trimming: 4 bases; J trimming: 6 bases; junction bases outside the gene matches: 2. Germline V gene data show CDR1 as WSHSY and CDR2 as SAAADI. CDR3 length: 13 amino acids.

CDR3 amino acids: CASSLARTRTDTQYF. The CDR3 nucleotides read TGTGCCAGCAGCTTGGCCCGGACAAGAACAGATACGCAGTATTTT. This rearrangement joins TRBV5-5 to TRBJ2-3, with a tentative D call TRBD1 (5 bases). Trimming left V 0 bases short and J 3 bases short, with 11 bases between. Germline V gene data show CDR1 as SGHKS and CDR2 as YYEKEE (reference sequence). The CDR3 has 15 residues.

This clonotype was observed a handful of times. The V gene is TRBV20-1, the J gene TRBJ2-2; the D gene is possibly TRBD2 (6 bases). Germline CDR1 and CDR2: DFQATT and SNEGSKA (reference sequence). The CDR3 loop spans 13 amino acids. V dropped 3 bases and J dropped 7 bases, with 12 bases sitting between them. CDR3 loop: CSARGTGLGELFF. As DNA, the CDR3 is TGCAGTGCTAGGGGTACGGGACTCGGGGAGCTGTTTTTT.

The chain recombines TRBV27 with TRBJ1-5; possibly TRBD1 for D (6 bases). The V gene's germline CDR1 is MNHEY and CDR2 SMNVEV (reference sequence). CDR3 length: 14 amino acids. Trimming took 2 bases from V and 4 from J, leaving 9 bases between them. The CDR3 bases are TGTGCCAGCAGTTTACGGGGGGCAAATCAGCCCCAGCATTTT. Amino acids: CASSLRGANQPQHF.

This clonotype showed up many times. The V and J genes are TRBV12-3 or TRBV12-4 and TRBJ2-1; 10 bases fit TRBD2. The CDR3 is made up of 15 amino acids. V lost 6 bases and J lost 7; bases outside the gene matches: 9. CDR3 nucleotides: TGTGCCAGCAGCCAAACGACTAGCGGGTATAATGAGCAGTTCTTC. Translated: CASSQTTSGYNEQFF.

This clonotype was seen a handful of times. The chain recombines TRBV30 with TRBJ2-1, with TRBD2 identical over 13 bases. Germline V CDR1 and CDR2: GTSNPN, SVGIG (reference sequence). The V segment lost 7 bases and the J segment 10 bases; nucleotides outside the gene matches: 7. CDR3 length: 13 residues. The CDR3: CAYTLAGGWEQFF. The CDR3 nucleotides read TGTGCCTACACACTAGCGGGAGGGTGGGAGCAGTTCTTC.

This rearrangement joins TRBV27 to TRBJ2-4; 7 bases line up with TRBD1. The CDR3 runs 12 residues. CDR1 is MNHEY and CDR2 is SMNVEV in the germline V gene (reference sequence). V shed 8 bases, J shed 5 bases, and the junction held 3 bases outside the gene matches. The CDR3 here is CASQGVENIQYF. CDR3 DNA sequence: TGTGCCAGCCAGGGGGTCGAAAACATTCAGTACTTC.